This T cell receptor (beta chain) was found in a study of monozygotic twins with inflammatory bowel disease. General study findings and limits: No discrimination was achieved between different T cell subtypes.

Every TCR library consumed roughly 4,000 ng of total RNA. Template switching appended UMIs that held a 6-nucleotide sample barcode. Amplification of TCRalpha and TCRbeta cDNA involved two nested PCRs that ran for 16 and 9 cycles. TCRdb reprocessed the 5' RACE reads and reports one entry per CDR3 protein, with no DNA. This repertoire includes around 370,000 distinct CDR3 sequences. A word on this clonotype: What it binds is not known.

The CDR3 sequence is 15 residues long. Per the germline V gene, CDR1 is MNHEY and CDR2 is SVGAGI. The receptor's source is a human donor with ulcerative colitis or Crohn's disease, or a healthy co-twin of an affected twin (not recorded which). This sequence joins TRBV6-5 and TRBJ2-1; the TCRdb D gene call, TRBD2, has no DNA to confirm it. The sample was blood. This CDR3 reads CASSYSGVAYNEQFF.